This TCR beta chain was profiled in a study of tumor-infiltrating lymphocytes in primary liver carcinoma. Study in general: The study included patients who were men and women aged 30 to 69 years.

Trimming stripped 1 base from V and 8 bases from J, with 12 bases between. Germline V gene lookup returns CDR1 GTSNPN and CDR2 SVGIG (reference sequence). The length of the CDR3 is 13 residues. Investigators took RNA and DNA out together from 20-30 mg of unsorted bulk tissue. Using a constant-region primer together with ProtoScript II reverse transcriptase, TCR beta cDNA was made from 500 to 650 ng of total RNA. Three nested multiplex PCR rounds, a slightly modified ARM-PCR, produced the libraries for TCR beta. The first two PCR rounds used TRBV1-TRBV30 primers with a Cbeta primer, 9 to 10 cycles each. TCRdb processed the multiplex PCR reads anew with MiXCR; each CDR3 protein has one entry. The sample has approximately 190,000 distinct CDR3 sequences; around four fifths are singletons.

Sequenced material: tumor tissue from primary liver carcinoma. This chain connects TRBV30 to TRBJ1-5; D is undetermined. This TCR came from a man aged 40-49 years with primary liver carcinoma and hepatitis B virus infection. CDR3 residues: CAWSGLDGEPQHF. DNA for the CDR3: TGTGCCTGGAGTGGGCTCGATGGGGAGCCCCAGCATTTT.